The 27 T cell receptor beta chains below all came from one sample that was sequenced in a study of T-cell memory formation after mild COVID-19 (dated by TCRdb to the early 2020s). The method was 5' RACE. TCRdb names Illumina NovaSeq 6000 as the instrument used. TCRdb trimmed public reads at Q25 via fastp, called clones via MiXCR and kept in-frame beta chains. Under each unique CDR3 protein, matching rows form one entry showing the most common genes and DNA. The table for this sample lists about 110,000 distinct CDR3 sequences; roughly a sixth of them were counted only once. The ten top clones hold around 5.5% of the sample. The sequenced sample consisted of PBMCs or a T cell subset sorted from them (not recorded which). Receptor source: a man aged 18 to 30 who had mild COVID-19 (a few samples of this study predate the infection). The sample titles of this study are shuffled in the database, so cell type and time point are left out; the donor was told from shared clones.

This clonotype showed up just a few times. The chain links TRBV4-2 to TRBJ1-3; D unclear. Germline-derived CDR1 and CDR2 are LGHNA and YNFKEQ. The CDR3 consists of 14 residues. With 0 bases removed from V and 2 bases from J, the gap between germline ends came to 5 bases. This chain's CDR3 is CASSQEGTGNTIYF. The CDR3 nucleotides are TGTGCCAGCAGCCAAGAAGGTACTGGAAACACCATATATTTT.

The chain combines TRBV6-2 or TRBV6-3 with TRBJ2-7; TRBD1 aligns across 7 bases. The germline V gene encodes CDR1 MNHEY and CDR2 SVGEGT. The trim removed 8 bases at V and 7 bases at J, leaving 20 bases unmatched. This CDR3 contains 16 residues. The CDR3 DNA reads TGTGCCAGCCGATCGCCTTTGACAGGGACGTTTGGGGAGCAGTACTTC. Translated: CASRSPLTGTFGEQYF.

The V and J genes are TRBV7-9 and TRBJ2-1, with unresolved D. The germline V and J ends were trimmed by 6 bases and 7 bases, with 4 bases remaining between them. Germline CDR1 SEHNR, CDR2 FQNEAQ (reference sequence). This CDR3 has 10 amino acids. This CDR3 reads CASRSNEQFF. The CDR3 DNA reads TGTGCCAGCAGAAGTAATGAGCAGTTCTTC. Full variable domain (rest looked up from reference TRBV7-9 and TRBJ2-1): DTGVSQNPRHKITKRGQNVTFRCDPISEHNRLYWYRQTLGQGPEFLTYFQNEAQLEKSRLLSDRFSAERPKGSFSTLEIQRTEQGDSAMYLCASRSNEQFFGPGTRLTVL.

This clonotype was seen a handful of times. The chain joins TRBV5-5 to TRBJ1-6, with a tentative D call TRBD1 (6 bases). This CDR3 is built from 14 residues. Germline CDR1 is SGHKS and CDR2 is YYEKEE (reference sequence). V dropped 0 bases and J dropped 5 bases, with 6 bases sitting between them. As DNA, the CDR3 is TGTGCCAGCAGCTTGGCAGGGGATAATTCACCCCTCCACTTT. Translation gives CASSLAGDNSPLHF.

This clonotype was counted a few times. The J gene is TRBJ2-3, the V gene TRBV20-1; unclear D gene. Germline assignment: CDR1 DFQATT and CDR2 SNEGSKA (reference sequence). The length of the CDR3 is 12 residues. Trimming left V 6 bases short and J 2 bases short, with 9 bases between. CDR3 loop: CSAWLNTDTQYF. In nucleotides, the CDR3 is TGCAGTGCCTGGCTAAACACAGATACGCAGTATTTT.

This clonotype showed up just a few times. V and J are TRBV5-8 and TRBJ1-1; 8 bases map to TRBD1. Germline values: CDR1 SGHTS, CDR2 YDEGEE. The CDR3 has 14 amino acids. V gave up 6 bases and J gave up 5 bases; unmatched junction bases: 9. The CDR3 DNA reads as TGTGCCAGCACCCGACAGGGGTCGAGTACTGAAGCTTTCTTT. It is translated as CASTRQGSSTEAFF.

There are a few counts of this clonotype. This rearrangement joins TRBV3-1 to TRBJ1-1; the D gene is possibly TRBD1 (6 bases). The CDR3 length is 15 residues. The V and J ends lost 0 bases and 5 bases respectively, with 13 bases between them. Germline CDR1 is LGHDT and CDR2 is YNNKEL (reference sequence). The CDR3 loop is CASSQEVTGSTEAFF. DNA for the CDR3: TGTGCCAGCAGCCAAGAAGTTACAGGGAGTACTGAAGCTTTCTTT.

The chain is built from TRBV10-3 and TRBJ2-5, with 8 nucleotides matching TRBD1. The germline gives CDR1 ENHRY, CDR2 SYGVKD. The V segment lost 4 bases and the J segment 4 bases; nucleotides outside the gene matches: 5. The CDR3 has 14 amino acids. In DNA form, the CDR3 reads TGTGCCATCAGTGGCATACAGGGGGGAGAGACCCAGTACTTC. Protein sequence: CAISGIQGGETQYF.

The V gene is TRBV7-3, the J gene TRBJ2-2; D call uncertain. This CDR3 has 15 amino acids. V was cut by 2 bases and J by 0 bases, with 7 bases left in between. Germline CDR1 and CDR2: SGHTA and FQGTGA. The CDR3 region has the DNA TGTGCCAGCAGCTTAGGGCGGACGAACACCGGGGAGCTGTTTTTT. Its translation: CASSLGRTNTGELFF.

J is TRBJ2-2 and V is TRBV7-9; no clear D gene. Between the trimmed V and J ends, which lost 3 bases and 6 bases, there was a span of 2 bases. Looked up from germline, CDR1 is SEHNR and CDR2 is FQNEAQ (reference sequence). The CDR3 contains 11 residues. CDR3 in amino acids: CASSLSGELFF. The CDR3 DNA is TGTGCCAGCAGCTTGTCCGGGGAGCTGTTTTTT.

The V and J genes are TRBV11-3 and TRBJ2-2, with TRBD2 matching over 14 bases. The CDR3 runs 19 residues. J was trimmed by 4 bases and V by 0 bases; bases with no gene match: 7. The germline V gene encodes CDR1 SGHNT and CDR2 YENEEA. The CDR3 DNA is TGTGCCAGCAGCTTAGATCCGTGGACTAGCGGGGGGTCCACCGGGGAGCTGTTTTTT. Protein: CASSLDPWTSGGSTGELFF.

The chain couples TRBV5-1 to TRBJ2-5; 7 bases match TRBD2. Germline V gives CDR1 SGHRS, CDR2 YFSETQ. J gave up 3 bases and V 4 bases, and 6 bases lay outside the gene matches. The CDR3 consists of 14 residues. DNA of the CDR3: TGCGCCAGCAGCGACCCTGGGGGGGAAGAGACCCAGTACTTC. Protein product: CASSDPGGEETQYF.

As DNA, the CDR3 is TGTGCCAGCAGCCGGATCCCCGACCCCCTGGGGACAGCTGAAGCTTTCTTT. Translated: CASSRIPDPLGTAEAFF. V gene TRBV14 combines with J gene TRBJ1-1; 7 bases fit TRBD1. The CDR3 runs to 17 residues. V shed 4 bases and J 6 bases; nucleotides not matched to a gene: 17. Germline V gene lookup returns CDR1 SGHDN and CDR2 FVKESK.

The chain joins TRBV28 to TRBJ2-3; D is tentatively TRBD1 or TRBD2 (5 bases each). Per the germline V gene, CDR1 is MDHEN and CDR2 is SYDVKM. The CDR3 extends over 15 amino acids. V lost 6 bases to trimming and J lost 3 bases, with 16 bases between them. For the CDR3, the DNA is TGTGCCAGCAGCGGGGCGGCTCAGGGAACAGATACGCAGTATTTT. Amino acid sequence: CASSGAAQGTDTQYF. The full variable domain, with the rest looked up from reference TRBV28 and TRBJ2-3, is DVKVTQSSRYLVKRTGEKVFLECVQDMDHENMFWYRQDPGLGLRLIYFSYDVKMKEKGDIPEGYSVSREKKERFSLILESASTNQTSMYLCASSGAAQGTDTQYFGPGTRLTVL.

The chain carries TRBV12-3 or TRBV12-4 and TRBJ1-6; D unclear. The V gene lost 6 bases and the J gene lost 12 bases, with 15 bases spanning the gap. This CDR3 region has 13 residues. For the CDR3, the DNA is TGTGCCAGCAGCTCGGATCCCCGGGGACCCCTCCACTTT. As protein: CASSSDPRGPLHF.

V usage is TRBV24-1 and J usage is TRBJ2-5; no clear D. Trimming removed 7 bases at V and 5 bases at J, with 13 bases between. Germline V gene lookup returns CDR1 KGHDR and CDR2 SFDVKD. The CDR3 totals 13 residues. The CDR3 sequence is CATSSNDPETQYF. The CDR3 DNA reads as TGTGCCACCAGCTCCAACGACCCGGAGACCCAGTACTTC.

This rearrangement joins TRBV7-9 to TRBJ2-1; maybe TRBD2 (6 bases). This CDR3 is built from 21 residues. Looked up from germline, CDR1 is SEHNR and CDR2 is FQNEAQ (reference sequence). V lost 1 base and J lost 2, with 27 bases in between. CDR3 DNA sequence: TGTGCCAGCAGCTTAGGCCGGAGCTGGGCGGGGCTCCCCAAGCCCTACAATGAGCAGTTCTTC. It encodes CASSLGRSWAGLPKPYNEQFF.

This chain joins TRBV25-1 and TRBJ2-7; D is unclear. Per the germline V gene, CDR1 is MGHDK and CDR2 is SYGVNS. This CDR3 has 15 residues. Trimming left V 4 bases short and J 2 bases short, with 15 bases between. CDR3 sequence reads: CASSVPRWRAYEQYF. DNA of the CDR3: TGTGCCAGCAGTGTCCCCCGATGGCGTGCCTACGAGCAGTACTTC.

About this clonotype itself: One junction end does not reproduce the germline sequence, and a read error may be involved. CDR3: CASSVASNQPQHF. DNA of the CDR3: TGTGCCAGCAGTGTAGCCTCGAATCAGCCCCAGCATTTT. The gene calls are TRBV9 and TRBJ1-5; D unclear. Germline CDR1 and CDR2: SGDLS and YYNGEE. This CDR3 region has 13 residues.

At least ten counts were recorded for this clonotype. The chain links TRBV7-2 to TRBJ2-1; D possibly matches TRBD1 or TRBD2 (6 bases each). CDR1 SGHTA and CDR2 FQGNSA come from the germline V gene. This CDR3 has 12 residues. Deletions cut 1 base from V and 15 bases from J, with 13 bases between. The CDR3 loop reads CASSLGGGPLFF. In nucleotides, the CDR3 is TGTGCCAGCAGCTTAGGTGGGGGGCCCTTGTTCTTC.

This clonotype appeared many times. The chain combines TRBV6-5 with TRBJ2-3; D ambiguous. CDR3 length equals 12 residues. Trimming took 5 bases from V and 4 from J, leaving 7 bases between them. Germline V CDR1 and CDR2: MNHEY, SVGAGI. CDR3 sequence: CASSPTADTQYF. In DNA, the CDR3 is TGTGCCAGCAGTCCTACAGCAGATACGCAGTATTTT.

This clonotype was seen a handful of times. The chain combines TRBV4-3 with TRBJ2-3; D possibly corresponds to TRBD2 (5 bases). V dropped 4 bases and J dropped 4 bases, with 9 bases sitting between them. The CDR3 is 13 residues long. Looked up from germline, CDR1 is LGHNA and CDR2 is YSLEER. In DNA, the CDR3 is TGCGCCAGCAGCCCAAGGGAGTCAGATACGCAGTATTTT. It specifies CASSPRESDTQYF.

The chain links TRBV7-6 to TRBJ1-4; 7 nucleotides agree with TRBD1. CDR3 length: 15 amino acids. V shed 5 bases, J shed 7 bases, and the junction held 10 bases outside the gene matches. CDR1 and CDR2 (germline): SGHVS, FNYEAQ. This CDR3 reads CASSTWTGRGEKLFF. The CDR3 DNA is TGTGCCAGCAGCACCTGGACAGGCAGGGGTGAAAAACTGTTTTTT.

This clonotype was observed a handful of times. The rearrangement joins TRBV12-3 or TRBV12-4 to TRBJ2-5; D is tentatively TRBD1 or TRBD2 (7 bases each). The CDR3 totals 17 residues. Deletions cut 0 bases from V and 4 bases from J, with 18 bases between. The CDR3, as DNA: TGTGCCAGCAGTTTAGCGCTGGGAGGGGGCAGGCGAGAGACCCAGTACTTC. This translates into CASSLALGGGRRETQYF.

This clonotype turned up a few times. This rearrangement joins TRBV9 to TRBJ1-3; the D gene is possibly TRBD1 (5 bases). Germline V gives CDR1 SGDLS, CDR2 YYNGEE. The CDR3 covers 17 residues. V dropped 0 bases and J dropped 2 bases, with 15 bases sitting between them. The CDR3 DNA sequence: TGTGCCAGCAGCGTAGCCCCATTGGGGGTTGCTGGAAACACCATATATTTT. It is translated as CASSVAPLGVAGNTIYF.

The chain uses TRBV20-1 and TRBJ2-1, with 10 bases lining up with TRBD2. Germline V gene lookup returns CDR1 DFQATT and CDR2 SNEGSKA (reference sequence). The CDR3 is 18 amino acids. The ends lost 5 bases at V and 9 bases at J; junction bases unmatched: 22. CDR3 amino acids: CSAYASRLSGGTFSEQFF. CDR3 DNA sequence: TGCAGTGCTTACGCCTCGAGACTTAGCGGGGGGACATTCAGTGAGCAGTTCTTC.

This chain joins TRBV4-3 and TRBJ2-3; tentatively, D is TRBD2 (6 bases). The length of the CDR3 is 17 residues. In germline, CDR1 is LGHNA, CDR2 YSLEER. V lost 2 bases to trimming and J lost 0 bases, with 15 bases between them. CDR3 nucleotide sequence: TGCGCCAGCAGCCAACCCGGTAGCGGAGCTAGCACAGATACGCAGTATTTT. Its translation: CASSQPGSGASTDTQYF.